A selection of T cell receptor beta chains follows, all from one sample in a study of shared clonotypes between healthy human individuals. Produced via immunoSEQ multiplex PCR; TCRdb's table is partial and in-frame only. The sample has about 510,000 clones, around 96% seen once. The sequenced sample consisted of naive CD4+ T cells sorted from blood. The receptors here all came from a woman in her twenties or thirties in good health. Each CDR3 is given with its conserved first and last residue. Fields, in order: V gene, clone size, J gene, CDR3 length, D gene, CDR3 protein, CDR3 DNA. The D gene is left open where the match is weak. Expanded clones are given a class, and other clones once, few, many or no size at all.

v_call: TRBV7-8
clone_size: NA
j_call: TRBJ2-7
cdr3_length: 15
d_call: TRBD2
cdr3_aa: CASSLATSKSYEQYF
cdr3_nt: TGTGCCAGCAGCTTAGCGACTAGCAAGTCCTACGAGCAGTACTTC

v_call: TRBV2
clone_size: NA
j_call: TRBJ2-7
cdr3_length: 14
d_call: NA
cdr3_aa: CASRAQDLPGEQYF
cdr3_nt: TGTGCCAGCAGGGCCCAGGATCTACCGGGGGAGCAGTACTTC

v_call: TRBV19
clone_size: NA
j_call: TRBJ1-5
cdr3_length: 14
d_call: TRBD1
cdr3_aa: CASSRTGGNQPQHF
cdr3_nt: TGTGCCAGTAGTAGAACAGGGGGCAATCAGCCCCAGCATTTT

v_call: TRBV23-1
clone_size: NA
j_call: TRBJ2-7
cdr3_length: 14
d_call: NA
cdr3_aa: CASRAEDRSYEQYF
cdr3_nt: TGCGCCAGCAGAGCAGAGGACAGATCCTACGAGCAGTACTTC

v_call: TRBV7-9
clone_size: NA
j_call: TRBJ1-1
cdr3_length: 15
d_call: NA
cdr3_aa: CASSPREAMNTEAFF
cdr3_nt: TGTGCCAGCAGCCCTCGGGAGGCCATGAACACTGAAGCTTTCTTT

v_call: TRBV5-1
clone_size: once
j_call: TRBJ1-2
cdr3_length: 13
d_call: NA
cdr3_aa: CASSLQEHYGYTF
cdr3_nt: TGCGCCAGCAGCTTGCAAGAACACTATGGCTACACCTTC

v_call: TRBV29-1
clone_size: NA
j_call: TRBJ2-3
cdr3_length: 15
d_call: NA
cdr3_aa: CSVGPVGSSTDTQYF
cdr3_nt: TGCAGCGTTGGTCCTGTCGGTTCTAGCACAGATACGCAGTATTTT

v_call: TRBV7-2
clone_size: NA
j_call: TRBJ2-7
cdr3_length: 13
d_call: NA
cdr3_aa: CASSLTSSYEQYF
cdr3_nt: TGTGCCAGCAGCCTTACTTCTTCCTACGAGCAGTACTTC

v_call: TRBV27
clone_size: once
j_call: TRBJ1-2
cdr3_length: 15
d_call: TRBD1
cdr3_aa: CASSPGQGALDGYTF
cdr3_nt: TGTGCCAGCAGTCCCGGACAGGGAGCGTTGGATGGCTACACCTTC

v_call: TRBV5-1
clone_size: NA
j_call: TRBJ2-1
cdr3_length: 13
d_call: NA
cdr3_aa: CASSFRSYNEQFF
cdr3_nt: TGCGCCAGCAGCTTCCGATCCTACAATGAGCAGTTCTTC

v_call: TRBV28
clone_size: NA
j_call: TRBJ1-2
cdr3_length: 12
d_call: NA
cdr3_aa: CASFRRTYGYTF
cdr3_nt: TGTGCCAGCTTTAGACGGACCTATGGCTACACCTTC

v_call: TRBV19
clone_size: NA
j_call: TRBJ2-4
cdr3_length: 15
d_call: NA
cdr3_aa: CASSISQGRKNIQYF
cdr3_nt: TGTGCCAGTAGTATATCACAGGGAAGGAAAAACATTCAGTACTTC

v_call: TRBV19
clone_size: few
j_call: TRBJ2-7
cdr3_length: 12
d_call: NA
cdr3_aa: CASSITPYEQYF
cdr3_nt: TGTGCCAGTAGTATTACCCCATACGAGCAGTACTTC

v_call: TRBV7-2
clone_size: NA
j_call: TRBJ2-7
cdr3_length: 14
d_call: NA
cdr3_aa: CASSLVQGGYEQYF
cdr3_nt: TGTGCCAGCAGCTTAGTACAGGGTGGCTACGAGCAGTACTTC

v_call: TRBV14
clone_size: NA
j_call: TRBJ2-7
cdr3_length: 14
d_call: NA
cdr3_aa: CASSQGGLALEQYF
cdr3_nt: TGTGCCAGCAGCCAAGGAGGCCTAGCTCTCGAGCAGTACTTC

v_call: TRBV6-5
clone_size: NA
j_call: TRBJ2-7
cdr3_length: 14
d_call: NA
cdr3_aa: CASSEKGAFYEQYF
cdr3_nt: TGTGCCAGCAGTGAGAAAGGTGCGTTCTACGAGCAGTACTTC

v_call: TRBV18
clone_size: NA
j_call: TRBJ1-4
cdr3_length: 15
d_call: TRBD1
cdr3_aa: CASSASQGVMGKLFF
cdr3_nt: TGTGCCAGCTCGGCCTCACAGGGGGTTATGGGAAAACTGTTTTTT

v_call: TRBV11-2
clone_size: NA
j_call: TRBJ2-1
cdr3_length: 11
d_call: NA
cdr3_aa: CASSFYNEQFF
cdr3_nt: TGTGCCAGCAGCTTCTACAATGAGCAGTTCTTC

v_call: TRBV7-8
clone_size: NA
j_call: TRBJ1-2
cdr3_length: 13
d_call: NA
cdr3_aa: CASSLGWGYGYTF
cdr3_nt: TGTGCCAGCAGCTTAGGGTGGGGCTATGGCTACACCTTC

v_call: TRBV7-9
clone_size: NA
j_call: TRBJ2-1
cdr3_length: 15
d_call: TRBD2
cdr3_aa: CASSPRASGRNEQFF
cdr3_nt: TGTGCCAGCAGCCCCCGGGCTAGCGGGAGAAATGAGCAGTTCTTC

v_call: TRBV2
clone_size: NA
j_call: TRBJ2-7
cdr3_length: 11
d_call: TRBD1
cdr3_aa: CATTGAREQYF
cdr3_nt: TGTGCCACCACAGGGGCGCGGGAGCAGTACTTC

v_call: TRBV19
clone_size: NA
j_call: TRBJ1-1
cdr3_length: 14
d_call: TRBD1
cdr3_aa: CASSIAGGNTEAFF
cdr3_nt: TGTGCCAGTAGTATCGCAGGGGGTAACACTGAAGCTTTCTTT